This is a list of T cell receptor beta chains from one sample in a study of cytomegalovirus exposure and HLA in healthy donors. The protocol was immunoSEQ multiplex PCR, while the TCRdb copy is restricted to in-frame clones and leaves out a portion. The sample has 35,000 to 45,000 clones; about 50% are singletons. Specimen: PBMCs. Receptors were obtained from a human donor in good health. Each CDR3 is given with its conserved first and last residue. A D gene is named only where the DNA matches it firmly. Size tells how often a clone was seen (once, few, many) or the class of an expanded clone, and some rows leave it out.

>TRBD1|TRBJ1-2|TRBV30|-|17
TGTGCCTGGAGTGATCCGGGACAGGGGGCCCTTCGATATGGCTACACCTTC
CAWSDPGQGALRYGYTF
>-|TRBJ1-5|TRBV2|-|17
TGTGCCAGCAGTGAATCCCGGGGGGGTTGGAGCAATCAGCCCCAGCATTTT
CASSESRGGWSNQPQHF
>TRBD1|TRBJ1-2|TRBV27|-|15
TGTGCCAGCAGCCTGGGCACAGGGGGGTACTATGGCTACACCTTC
CASSLGTGGYYGYTF
>TRBD1|TRBJ1-3|TRBV7-2|-|16
TGTGCCAGCAGCCAGGGGGGACGGGGCTCTGGAAACACCATATATTTT
CASSQGGRGSGNTIYF
>-|TRBJ1-6|TRBV30|once|12
TGTGCCTGGAGAGGGGCGAATTCACCCCTCCACTTT
CAWRGANSPLHF
>-|TRBJ1-5|TRBV7-9|once|15
TGTGCCAGCAGCTCCCAATTACAGGGAAATCAGCCCCAGCATTTT
CASSSQLQGNQPQHF
>-|TRBJ2-3|TRBV18|-|13
TGTGCCAGCTCACCACTCCTCACAGATACGCAGTATTTT
CASSPLLTDTQYF
>TRBD1|TRBJ2-7|TRBV19|-|15
TGTGCCAGTAGTGTCCGGGACAGGGGCTCCTACGAGCAGTACTTC
CASSVRDRGSYEQYF
>-|TRBJ1-1|TRBV6-5|-|14
TGTGCCAGCAGTTGGGCGACAGAGAACACTGAAGCTTTCTTT
CASSWATENTEAFF
>-|TRBJ2-7|TRBV18|-|14
TGTGCCAGCTCACCGTCGGAATCAGACTACGAGCGGTACTTC
CASSPSESDYERYF